These T cell receptor beta chains were read from a single sample in a study of blood T cell repertoires in COVID-19. This table comes from immunoSEQ multiplex PCR, and its TCRdb copy is limited to in-frame clones, with some not included. The data contain hundreds of thousands of clones, about nine tenths of them singletons. The sequenced sample consisted of peripheral blood. These TCRs come from a woman in her 70s with COVID-19, enrolled during active disease. The conserved cysteine and the conserved F or W are not part of the CDR3 here.

V gene	J gene	CDR3 protein
TRBV5-1	TRBJ2-1	ASSLTTLGSYNEQF
TRBV28	TRBJ2-2	ASSLGGAGELF
TRBV28	TRBJ1-6	ASSLGLGGVNSPLH
TRBV24-1	TRBJ2-1	ATSDWTSGGNEQF
TRBV7-9	TRBJ1-1	ASSQQGALPNTEAF
TRBV5-4	TRBJ1-3	ASSFDQGSGNTIY
TRBV5-8	TRBJ2-2	ASSSRGGRTGELF
TRBV30	TRBJ2-2	AWSGGTANTGELF
TRBV5-1	TRBJ2-5	ASSYETGGAGETQY
TRBV27	TRBJ1-1	ASSTGQGGTEAF
TRBV19	TRBJ1-1	ASSIVAGFTEAF
TRBV5-1	TRBJ1-4	ASSPRPDRDEKLF
TRBV29-1	TRBJ1-2	SVDGAGRLTSMEGYT
TRBV2	TRBJ1-1	ASSERQGPYEAF
TRBV6-5	TRBJ1-2	ASSYGEGDGYT
TRBV5-4	TRBJ2-7	ASRPGLAGSYEQY
TRBV28	TRBJ1-4	ASSQLTGTEKLF
TRBV13	TRBJ1-3	ASSLQGARNTIY
TRBV9	TRBJ2-5	ASSVEGLASSYQETQY
TRBV9	TRBJ2-5	ASSVWGLAAGETQY
TRBV19	TRBJ2-2	ASSIIGGAGTGELF
TRBV5-1	TRBJ2-4	ASSFTGFGLAKNIQY
TRBV6-1	TRBJ1-6	ASSEDRGPNSPLH
TRBV7-2	TRBJ1-2	ASSPTGTGVGYGYT
TRBV28	TRBJ2-3	ASSSAGQRGTDTQY
TRBV5-1	TRBJ2-7	ASSLGPDLSYEQY
TRBV29-1	TRBJ1-6	SVADQEGSPLH
TRBV2	TRBJ2-1	ASSPSSRGGAGEQF
TRBV5-5	TRBJ1-3	ASSRAGTGNTIY
TRBV10-1	TRBJ1-5	ASQRGVGQPQH
TRBV6-5	TRBJ1-1	ASSRGTGVNTEAF